This T cell receptor (beta chain) comes out of a study of identical twins. MiXCR, run by TCRdb on the 5' RACE reads, gives a single entry per CDR3 protein. The sample consists of approximately 1.8 million distinct CDR3 sequences, under 35% of them appearing once. The CDR3 is made up of 15 amino acids. CDR1 is MNHEY and CDR2 is SVGAGI in the germline V gene. Trimming stripped 6 bases from V and 6 bases from J, with 17 bases between. This clonotype was seen only a few times. The chain combines TRBV6-5 with TRBJ1-4; D unclear. The receptor's source is a newborn girl in good health. Sequenced material: cord blood. The CDR3 sequence is CASRRFGQRDEKLFF. In DNA form, the CDR3 reads TGTGCCAGCAGAAGATTCGGGCAACGCGATGAAAAACTGTTTTTT.